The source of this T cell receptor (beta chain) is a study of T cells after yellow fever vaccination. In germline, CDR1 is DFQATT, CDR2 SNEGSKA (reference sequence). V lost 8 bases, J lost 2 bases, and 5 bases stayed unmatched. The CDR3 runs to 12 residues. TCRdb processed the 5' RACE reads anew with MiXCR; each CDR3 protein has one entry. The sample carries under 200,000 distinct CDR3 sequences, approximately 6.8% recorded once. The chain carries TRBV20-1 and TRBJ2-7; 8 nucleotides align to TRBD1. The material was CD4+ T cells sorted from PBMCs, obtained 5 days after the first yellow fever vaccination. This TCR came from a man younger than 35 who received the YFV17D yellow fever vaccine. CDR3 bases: TGCAGTACCGGACAGGGCACCTACGAGCAGTACTTC. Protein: CSTGQGTYEQYF.